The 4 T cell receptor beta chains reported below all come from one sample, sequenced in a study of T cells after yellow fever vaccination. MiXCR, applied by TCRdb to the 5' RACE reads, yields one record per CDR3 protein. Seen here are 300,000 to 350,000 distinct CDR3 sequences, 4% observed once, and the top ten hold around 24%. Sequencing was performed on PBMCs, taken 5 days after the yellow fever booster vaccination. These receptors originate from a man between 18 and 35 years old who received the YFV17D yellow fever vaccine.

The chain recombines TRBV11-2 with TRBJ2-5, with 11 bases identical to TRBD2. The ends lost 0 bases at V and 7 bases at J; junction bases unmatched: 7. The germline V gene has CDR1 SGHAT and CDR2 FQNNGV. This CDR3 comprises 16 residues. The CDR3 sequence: CASSLDLAGGRATQYF. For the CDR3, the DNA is TGTGCCAGCAGCTTAGACCTAGCGGGGGGTCGGGCGACCCAGTACTTC. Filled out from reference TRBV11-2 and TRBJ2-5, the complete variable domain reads EAGVAQSPRYKIIEKRQSVAFWCNPISGHATLYWYQQILGQGPKLLIQFQNNGVVDDSQLPKDRFSAERLKGVDSTLKIQPAKLEDSAVYLCASSLDLAGGRATQYFGPGTRLLVL.

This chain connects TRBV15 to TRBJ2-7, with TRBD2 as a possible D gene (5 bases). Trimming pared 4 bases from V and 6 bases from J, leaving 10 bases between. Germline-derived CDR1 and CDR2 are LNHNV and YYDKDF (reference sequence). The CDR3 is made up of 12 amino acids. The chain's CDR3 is CATSMRAGEQYV. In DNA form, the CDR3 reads TGTGCCACCAGCATGAGGGCTGGCGAGCAGTACGTC.

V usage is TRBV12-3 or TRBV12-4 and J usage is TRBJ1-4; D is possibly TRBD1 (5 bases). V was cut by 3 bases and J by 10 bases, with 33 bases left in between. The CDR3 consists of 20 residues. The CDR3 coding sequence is TGTGCCAGCAGTTTTAATCAAAACATCTTGCGGGGCGTCGATCCGGGAAAACTGTTTTTT. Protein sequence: CASSFNQNILRGVDPGKLFF.

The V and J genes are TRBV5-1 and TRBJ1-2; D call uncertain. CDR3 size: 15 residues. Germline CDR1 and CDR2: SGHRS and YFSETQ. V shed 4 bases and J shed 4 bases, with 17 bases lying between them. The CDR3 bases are TGCGCCAGCAGCCCGACGGGAGGCGCCCCCTATGGCTACACCTTC. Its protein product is CASSPTGGAPYGYTF.